The 26 T cell receptor beta chains presented below share a single source sample, sequenced in a study of blood T cell repertoires in COVID-19. The table came from immunoSEQ multiplex PCR; TCRdb's copy has only in-frame clones and leaves some out. The data hold roughly 150,000 clones, with roughly 80% observed a single time. Input material: peripheral blood. These TCRs come from a human donor in a cohort sampled during active COVID-19.

CDR3 in DNA: TGTGCCAGCAGCCGGACTAGTCTCAGTTCGGAGACCCAGTACTTC. Amino acids: CASSRTSLSSETQYF. The chain combines TRBV6-4 with TRBJ2-5, with TRBD2 identical over 7 bases. The CDR3 sequence is 15 residues long. The germline V gene encodes CDR1 MRHNA and CDR2 SNTAGT. With V trimmed by 6 bases and J by 5 bases, 12 bases remained unmatched.

The chain employs TRBV5-1 and TRBJ1-5; the D gene is possibly TRBD1 (6 bases). This CDR3 region has 15 residues. Germline values: CDR1 SGHRS, CDR2 YFSETQ. The V end lost 2 bases, the J end lost 7 bases, and 16 bases lay between the germline ends. The CDR3 nucleotides read TGCGCCAGCAGCTTAGAACAGGGATCATCCCAGCCCCAGCATTTT. Translation gives CASSLEQGSSQPQHF.

The chain employs TRBV10-1 and TRBJ2-1, with D possibly being TRBD1 (6 bases). V gave up 0 bases and J gave up 8 bases, with 11 bases separating them. The CDR3 loop spans 14 amino acids. Germline lookup yields CDR1 WNHNN and CDR2 SYGVQD (reference sequence). The CDR3 sequence: CASSESRGGHEQFF. The CDR3 bases are TGCGCCAGCAGTGAGTCGAGAGGGGGTCATGAGCAGTTCTTC.

This sequence joins TRBV9 and TRBJ1-6; the D is unclear. The CDR3 length is 17 residues. Germline V gives CDR1 SGDLS, CDR2 YYNGEE. V shed 0 bases and J shed 0 bases, with 10 bases lying between them. In DNA form, the CDR3 reads TGTGCCAGCAGCGTAGGCGGCGGGAGCTCCTATAATTCACCCCTCCACTTT. Protein product: CASSVGGGSSYNSPLHF.

The V call is TRBV10-2, the J call TRBJ2-4; possibly TRBD2 for D (5 bases). This CDR3 contains 16 residues. Trimming shortened V by 3 bases and J by 0 bases, and 12 bases separated the two germline ends. Germline CDR1 WSHSY, CDR2 SAAADI. The CDR3 DNA sequence: TGCGCCAGCAGTGATACCCGCGGGTTAGCCAAAAACATTCAGTACTTC. Its protein product is CASSDTRGLAKNIQYF.

The chain combines TRBV19 with TRBJ2-7; TRBD1 agrees at 8 bases. Germline CDR1 is LNHDA and CDR2 is SQIVND (reference sequence). Germline trimming cut 2 bases from V and 6 bases from J; bases unmatched to any gene: 3. The CDR3 sequence is 13 residues long. CDR3 DNA sequence: TGTGCCAGTAGTATACAGGGGGCTAGCGAGCAGTACTTC. Amino acid sequence: CASSIQGASEQYF.

The chain has TRBV5-1 and TRBJ2-6; 8 positions agree with TRBD1. Germline values: CDR1 SGHRS, CDR2 YFSETQ. With V trimmed by 5 bases and J by 3 bases, 4 bases remained unmatched. This CDR3 spans 15 amino acids. The CDR3 spells CASRYRGSGANVLTF. The DNA for the CDR3 is TGCGCCAGCAGATACAGGGGGAGTGGGGCCAACGTCCTGACTTTC.

The chain has TRBV3-1 (or the pseudogene TRBV3-2) and TRBJ2-2; 7 bases agree with TRBD2. Per germline, CDR1 LGHDT and CDR2 YNNKEL (reference sequence). V lost 4 bases and J lost 1; bases outside the gene matches: 6. This CDR3 is 16 amino acids long. This CDR3 reads CASSRSAGWNTGELFF. Here the CDR3 DNA reads TGTGCCAGCAGCCGTTCAGCGGGGTGGAACACCGGGGAGCTGTTTTTT.

The chain carries TRBV19 and TRBJ2-1, with 9 bases fitting TRBD1. The CDR3 is made up of 15 amino acids. Germline V gene sequence: CDR1 LNHDA, CDR2 SQIVND (reference sequence). Trimming removed 4 bases from V and 3 bases from J; junction bases left unmatched: 4. The CDR3 protein is CASSSRQGGYNEQFF. For the CDR3, the DNA is TGTGCCAGTAGTAGCCGACAGGGGGGCTACAATGAGCAGTTCTTC. The variable domain in full, completed from reference TRBV19 and TRBJ2-1, reads DGGITQSPKYLFRKEGQNVTLSCEQNLNHDAMYWYRQDPGQGLRLIYYSQIVNDFQKGDIAEGYSVSREKKESFPLTVTSAQKNPTAFYLCASSSRQGGYNEQFFGPGTRLTVL.

The chain recombines TRBV5-1 with TRBJ2-1; possibly TRBD1 for D (5 bases). Germline lookup yields CDR1 SGHRS and CDR2 YFSETQ. The CDR3 runs 16 residues. V was clipped by 1 base and J by 8 bases, with 19 bases between them. The CDR3 protein is CASSLYHRIFEDEQFF. The CDR3 DNA is TGCGCCAGCAGCTTGTATCACAGGATTTTTGAGGATGAGCAGTTCTTC.

Written as DNA, the CDR3 is TGTGCCAGCAGCTCCGGGACAGGGGGCTGGCAGCCCCAGCATTTT. Amino acid sequence: CASSSGTGGWQPQHF. The chain joins TRBV5-8 to TRBJ1-5; 12 bases match TRBD1. This CDR3 spans 15 amino acids. V shed 3 bases and J 7 bases; nucleotides not matched to a gene: 5. Germline CDR1 reads SGHTS; CDR2 reads YDEGEE.

With respect to this clone: Sequence at one end of the junction differs from germline and may be a read error. The chain uses TRBV6-1 and TRBJ2-1; D is undetermined. The CDR3 runs to 15 residues. CDR1 and CDR2 (germline): MNHNS, SASEGT. The CDR3 spells CASGEAISSYNEQFF. The CDR3 region has the DNA TGTGCCAGCGGTGAAGCTATTAGCTCCTACAATGAGCAGTTCTTC.

The chain joins TRBV21-1 to TRBJ1-5. TRBV21-1 is labeled a pseudogene. CDR3 length: 14 amino acids. This chain's CDR3 is CASSGVGCNQPQHF. CDR3 sequence (DNA): TGTGCCAGCTCGGGGGTGGGGTGCAATCAGCCCCAGCATTTT.

This clone occurred once. The chain links TRBV19 to TRBJ2-5; 13 nucleotides match TRBD2. The length of the CDR3 is 15 residues. The germline gives CDR1 LNHDA, CDR2 SQIVND (reference sequence). V lost 5 bases and J lost 4; bases outside the gene matches: 4. The CDR3 is CASSGGLAGRETQYF. The DNA of the CDR3 is TGTGCCAGTAGTGGGGGACTAGCGGGGAGAGAGACCCAGTACTTC.

The chain uses TRBV5-8 and TRBJ2-1; TRBD2 matches at 10 bases. After removal of 0 bases from V and 7 bases from J, the junction contained 10 bases not matched to a gene. The germline gives CDR1 SGHTS, CDR2 YDEGEE. The CDR3 is 17 amino acids. CDR3 residues: CASSLVLSSGGVNEQFF. The CDR3 bases are TGTGCCAGCAGCTTGGTTTTGTCTAGCGGGGGAGTTAATGAGCAGTTCTTC.

The chain couples TRBV10-3 to TRBJ2-3; 16 bases align to TRBD2. The CDR3 extends over 18 amino acids. CDR1 and CDR2 from the germline V gene are ENHRY and SYGVKD. V gave up 0 bases and J gave up 5 bases; unmatched junction bases: 5. The CDR3 nucleotides are TGTGCCATCAGTGAGTCGGGACTAGCGGGGGGGCGGAGAGATACGCAGTATTTT. Residues: CAISESGLAGGRRDTQYF.

The chain employs TRBV7-9 and TRBJ1-4, with 7 bases lining up with TRBD1. Looked up from germline, CDR1 is SEHNR and CDR2 is FQNEAQ (reference sequence). V trimming: 4 bases; J trimming: 0 bases; junction bases outside the gene matches: 2. The CDR3 is 15 residues long. In DNA form, the CDR3 reads TGTGCCAGCAGCTCGACAGGGTCAACTAATGAAAAACTGTTTTTT. This codes for CASSSTGSTNEKLFF.

The chain joins TRBV3-1 (or the pseudogene TRBV3-2) to TRBJ1-3, with D perhaps TRBD1 (6 bases). The CDR3 sequence is 15 residues long. Per the germline V gene, CDR1 is LGHDT and CDR2 is YNNKEL (reference sequence). Trimming left V 5 bases short and J 3 bases short, with 14 bases between. CDR3 region: CASSYRRGGGNTIYF. In nucleotides, the CDR3 is TGTGCCAGCAGCTATAGAAGAGGGGGTGGAAACACCATATATTTT.

This clone appeared a few times. The chain combines TRBV19 with TRBJ1-5; D not certain. V lost 6 bases and J 6 bases, leaving 12 bases between the germline ends. From germline, CDR1 is LNHDA and CDR2 SQIVND (reference sequence). The CDR3 length is 13 residues. CDR3 residues: CASRGSGIQPQHF. Here the CDR3 DNA reads TGTGCCAGTAGAGGTTCGGGGATTCAGCCCCAGCATTTT.

This clone was counted a single time. V and J are TRBV6-5 and TRBJ1-1, with TRBD1 identical over 7 bases. This CDR3 region has 15 residues. Germline V lookup: CDR1 MNHEY, CDR2 SVGAGI. Unmatched junction bases numbered 6, after V lost 5 bases and J lost 0 bases. The CDR3 DNA reads TGTGCCAGCAGTCCGGGACAGTTCATGAACACTGAAGCTTTCTTT. Protein sequence: CASSPGQFMNTEAFF.

The chain links TRBV18 to TRBJ1-1; TRBD1 matches 7 bases. J was trimmed by 4 bases and V by 5 bases; bases with no gene match: 1. The CDR3 has 12 amino acids. From germline, CDR1 is KGHSH and CDR2 LQKENI. The CDR3 coding sequence is TGTGCCAGCTCAGCAGGGGGCACTGAAGCTTTCTTT. This codes for CASSAGGTEAFF.

This chain connects TRBV5-3 to TRBJ2-3, with D possibly matching TRBD1 (5 bases). TRBV5-3 falls under the ORF class, with uncertain function. Trimming took off 2 bases at V and 2 bases at J, with 9 bases between the two ends. The CDR3 extends over 14 amino acids. CDR3 bases: TGTGCCAGAAGCTTCGACAGAGACACAGATACGCAGTATTTT. It specifies CARSFDRDTDTQYF.

V is TRBV6-5 and J is TRBJ2-7; a weak D match, TRBD2 (5 bases). Per germline, CDR1 MNHEY and CDR2 SVGAGI. CDR3 length: 14 residues. V lost 4 bases and J lost 0, with 10 bases in between. CDR3 nucleotides: TGTGCCAGCAGTTTTCGACGGGACTCCTACGAGCAGTACTTC. Translation: CASSFRRDSYEQYF.

This rearrangement joins TRBV7-9 to TRBJ2-7, with unresolved D. The V gene's germline CDR1 is SEHNR and CDR2 FQNEAQ (reference sequence). This CDR3 is 12 amino acids long. Trimming took off 1 base at V and 4 bases at J, with 5 bases between the two ends. The CDR3 is CASSLVMYEQYF. CDR3 sequence (DNA): TGTGCCAGCAGCTTAGTTATGTACGAGCAGTACTTC.

The CDR3 DNA is TGTGCCAGCAGTTTCGGCTATGGCTACACCTTC. This translates into CASSFGYGYTF. V gene TRBV11-2 combines with J gene TRBJ1-2, with D unresolved. CDR1 is SGHAT and CDR2 is FQNNGV in the germline V gene. The ends were cut back, 6 bases at V and 4 bases at J, with 6 bases in the middle. This CDR3 has 11 amino acids.

The rearrangement uses TRBV7-9 and TRBJ1-3, with TRBD1 as a possible D gene (6 bases). The CDR3 covers 13 residues. Germline V gene lookup returns CDR1 SEHNR and CDR2 FQNEAQ (reference sequence). The V gene lost 9 bases and the J gene lost 0 bases, with 9 bases spanning the gap. CDR3 sequence reads: CASQTGSGNTIYF. The CDR3 nucleotides read TGTGCCAGTCAGACAGGCTCTGGAAACACCATATATTTT.